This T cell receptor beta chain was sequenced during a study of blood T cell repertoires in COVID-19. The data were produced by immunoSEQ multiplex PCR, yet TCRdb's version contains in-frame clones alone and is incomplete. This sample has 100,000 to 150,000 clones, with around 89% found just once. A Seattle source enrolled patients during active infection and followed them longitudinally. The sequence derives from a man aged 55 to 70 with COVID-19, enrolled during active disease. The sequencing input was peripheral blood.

CDR3 in DNA: TGTGCCACCAGTGATACACAGGGACCTAATGAAAAACTGTTTTTT. This gives the protein CATSDTQGPNEKLFF. This chain joins TRBV24-1 and TRBJ1-4; TRBD1 is a possible D gene (6 bases). CDR3 length equals 15 residues. Germline V CDR1 and CDR2: KGHDR, SFDVKD. V was cut by 3 bases and J by 3 bases, with 10 bases left in between.